This passage covers 24 T cell receptor beta chains from one sample sequenced in a study of blood T cell repertoires in COVID-19. Using immunoSEQ multiplex PCR, the repertoire was profiled, and TCRdb retains in-frame clones only, with some absent. The repertoire holds approximately 230,000 clones, with 70% to 90% as singletons. Sequencing used peripheral blood. The receptor set was obtained from a man aged 18 to 30 with active or convalescent COVID-19.

The chain is built from TRBV30 and TRBJ1-1; D may be TRBD1 (6 bases). Trimming left V 5 bases short and J 7 bases short, with 11 bases between. The germline V gene has CDR1 GTSNPN and CDR2 SVGIG (reference sequence). The CDR3 is 11 residues long. CDR3 nucleotide sequence: TGTGCCTGGGCCACACAGGGTGAAGCTTTCTTT. Its protein product is CAWATQGEAFF.

This chain joins TRBV4-3 and TRBJ1-2; tentative D call: TRBD1 (6 bases). This CDR3 has 15 amino acids. CDR1 is LGHNA and CDR2 is YSLEER in the germline V gene. Trimming shortened V by 1 base and J by 4 bases, and 13 bases separated the two germline ends. For the CDR3, the DNA is TGCGCCAGCAGCCAAGGGCAGGGGCCGGCCTATGGCTACACCTTC. Amino acids: CASSQGQGPAYGYTF.

The chain carries TRBV6-2 or TRBV6-3 and TRBJ2-1; 8 bases map to TRBD2. V lost 4 bases, J lost 8 bases, and 7 bases stayed unmatched. CDR1 and CDR2 from the germline V gene are MNHEY and SVGEGT. The CDR3 loop spans 14 amino acids. The CDR3 here is CASSWASREDEQFF. CDR3 nucleotide sequence: TGTGCCAGCAGTTGGGCCTCGCGGGAGGATGAGCAGTTCTTC.

The J gene is TRBJ2-3, the V gene TRBV6-1; D is unclear. The CDR3 runs to 12 residues. V was clipped by 1 base and J by 8 bases, with 7 bases between them. The V gene's germline CDR1 is MNHNS and CDR2 SASEGT. The CDR3 is CASSEVRGTQYF. The DNA of the CDR3 is TGTGCCAGCAGTGAAGTGCGTGGTACGCAGTATTTT.

The rearrangement links TRBV18 to TRBJ2-7; D is perhaps TRBD2 (5 bases). The germline gives CDR1 KGHSH, CDR2 LQKENI. The CDR3 has 15 amino acids. The V end was cut by 3 bases, the J end by 9 bases, with 21 bases between. The CDR3 loop is CASSPGIDAGRGQYF. CDR3 sequence (DNA): TGTGCCAGCTCACCGGGGATCGACGCGGGCCGGGGGCAGTACTTC. Combining the CDR3 with reference TRBV18 and TRBJ2-7 gives the whole variable domain NAGVMQNPRHLVRRRGQEARLRCSPMKGHSHVYWYRQLPEEGLKFMVYLQKENIIDESGMPKERFSAEFPKEGPSILRIQQVVRGDSAAYFCASSPGIDAGRGQYFGPGTRLTVT.

In this sample, this clone turned up once. The chain combines TRBV6-1 with TRBJ1-1; 8 nucleotides line up with TRBD1. The CDR3 consists of 15 residues. V gave up 1 base and J gave up 0 bases; unmatched junction bases: 1. CDR1 and CDR2 from the germline V gene are MNHNS and SASEGT. DNA of the CDR3: TGTGCCAGCAGTGAAGGGACAGGGATGAACACTGAAGCTTTCTTT. It specifies CASSEGTGMNTEAFF.

The genes are TRBV6-5 and TRBJ1-2; TRBD1 aligns across 8 bases. Unmatched junction bases numbered 7, after V lost 7 bases and J lost 6 bases. The CDR3 has 13 residues. Germline V gene sequence: CDR1 MNHEY, CDR2 SVGAGI. As DNA, the CDR3 is TGTGCCAGCAAGAGGCAGGGGGCGAATGGCTACACCTTC. Translation: CASKRQGANGYTF.

The V gene is TRBV6-2 or TRBV6-3, the J gene TRBJ2-3, with D perhaps matching TRBD2 (6 bases). The V and J ends lost 2 bases and 6 bases respectively, with 15 bases between them. Germline-derived CDR1 and CDR2 are MNHEY and SVGEGT. This CDR3 is 15 amino acids long. CDR3 loop: CASSYPGLSTDTQYF. CDR3 bases: TGTGCCAGCAGTTACCCGGGACTGAGTACGGATACGCAGTATTTT.

This chain connects TRBV7-2 to TRBJ1-6; TRBD1 agrees at 7 bases. With V trimmed by 1 base and J by 7 bases, 7 bases remained unmatched. CDR1 is SGHTA and CDR2 is FQGNSA in the germline V gene. The CDR3 is 16 amino acids. The CDR3 protein is CASSLVVGTENSPLHF. CDR3 DNA sequence: TGTGCCAGCAGCTTAGTAGTGGGGACAGAAAATTCACCCCTCCACTTT.

Of note for this clone: This same CDR3 is encoded by further DNA sequences in the sample. The J gene is TRBJ1-5, the V gene TRBV6-2 or TRBV6-3, with 7 nucleotides matching TRBD1. This CDR3 spans 15 amino acids. Losses at the gene ends were 4 bases for V and 0 bases for J; bases not matched to a gene: 3. In germline, CDR1 is MNHEY, CDR2 SVGEGT. CDR3 DNA sequence: TGTGCCAGCAGTTGGACAGGACTTAGCAATCAGCCCCAGCATTTT. Its translation is CASSWTGLSNQPQHF.

V gene TRBV6-5 combines with J gene TRBJ1-6; D ambiguous. CDR1 MNHEY and CDR2 SVGAGI come from the germline V gene. This CDR3 contains 16 residues. V lost 3 bases and J 10 bases, leaving 19 bases between the germline ends. The CDR3 nucleotides read TGTGCCAGCAGTTATCTAGGTGGGGAGGGCAAATCACCCCTCCACTTT. This gives the protein CASSYLGGEGKSPLHF.

The chain employs TRBV19 and TRBJ2-3; no firm D call. Germline CDR1 is LNHDA and CDR2 is SQIVND (reference sequence). The CDR3 is made up of 15 amino acids. V was clipped by 5 bases and J by 1 base, with 13 bases between them. The CDR3 reads CASSDSGPGTDTQYF. The CDR3 nucleotides read TGTGCCAGTAGTGACTCCGGCCCCGGCACAGATACGCAGTATTTT.

This clone has only a few counts. The J gene is TRBJ2-7, the V gene TRBV28, with a possible D match to TRBD2 (5 bases). This CDR3 contains 13 residues. The ends were cut back, 9 bases at V and 0 bases at J, with 12 bases in the middle. Looked up from germline, CDR1 is MDHEN and CDR2 is SYDVKM. The CDR3 bases are TGTGCCAGTACTAGAATCCTCTCCTACGAGCAGTACTTC. This encodes CASTRILSYEQYF.

This chain links TRBV5-1 with TRBJ1-6, with 9 bases that match TRBD1. CDR1 is SGHRS, CDR2 YFSETQ, per germline. CDR3 length: 19 residues. V lost 0 bases, J lost 0 bases, and 7 bases stayed unmatched. The chain's CDR3 is CASSLGFGTGNSYNSPLHF. CDR3 DNA: TGCGCCAGCAGCTTGGGGTTTGGGACAGGGAACTCCTATAATTCACCCCTCCACTTT.

CDR3 sequence: CASSLATGQVYNEQFF. Written as DNA, the CDR3 is TGTGCCAGCAGCTTGGCCACAGGGCAAGTCTACAATGAGCAGTTCTTC. The V call is TRBV5-6, the J call TRBJ2-1; maybe TRBD1 (6 bases). The V gene lost 0 bases and the J gene lost 3 bases, with 13 bases spanning the gap. Germline-derived CDR1 and CDR2 are SGHDT and YYEEEE. This CDR3 has 16 amino acids.

The chain is built from TRBV29-1 and TRBJ2-5; the match to TRBD2 covers 13 bases. CDR1 is SQVTM, CDR2 ANQGSEA, per germline. Trimming took 4 bases from V and 4 from J; bases not matched to a gene: 3. The CDR3 runs 14 residues. CDR3 amino acids: CSVVGLAGVETQYF. The CDR3 DNA reads TGCAGCGTTGTCGGACTAGCGGGAGTAGAGACCCAGTACTTC.

The chain joins TRBV9 to TRBJ2-5; TRBD2 agrees at 7 bases. V lost 3 bases, J lost 5 bases, and 10 bases stayed unmatched. The CDR3 has 15 residues. Germline V gene sequence: CDR1 SGDLS, CDR2 YYNGEE. In DNA form, the CDR3 reads TGTGCCAGCAGCGCGGGAGGCGGGAGCGGCGAGACCCAGTACTTC. This sequence encodes CASSAGGGSGETQYF.

The rearrangement joins TRBV19 to TRBJ1-5, with a tentative D call TRBD1 (5 bases). The CDR3 is 15 residues long. Germline CDR1 LNHDA, CDR2 SQIVND (reference sequence). Trimming shortened V by 7 bases and J by 1 base, and 14 bases separated the two germline ends. The DNA of the CDR3 is TGTGCCAGTATTGGGAACGGGGGAAGCAATCAGCCCCAGCATTTT. It codes for CASIGNGGSNQPQHF.

This chain joins TRBV19 and TRBJ2-7; 10 positions match TRBD2. CDR1 and CDR2 (germline): LNHDA, SQIVND (reference sequence). V was clipped by 6 bases and J by 0 bases; unmatched bases: 8. This CDR3 is 16 amino acids long. The CDR3: CASSPQLAGTSYEQYF. As DNA, the CDR3 is TGTGCCAGTAGCCCCCAACTAGCGGGGACCTCCTACGAGCAGTACTTC.

This rearrangement joins TRBV28 to TRBJ1-5, with D possibly being TRBD1 (6 bases). The CDR3 spans 16 residues. V shed 5 bases and J shed 0 bases, with 14 bases lying between them. The germline V gene has CDR1 MDHEN and CDR2 SYDVKM. The DNA for the CDR3 is TGTGCCAGCAGTAACAGGGCGCCTTATAGCAATCAGCCCCAGCATTTT. Its translation: CASSNRAPYSNQPQHF.

CDR3 DNA sequence: TGTGCCAGCAGCATTTTAGAGGGTAGGAGGGGCCCGCACGGAGCAGCTTTCTTT. It yields the protein CASSILEGRRGPHGAAFF. The chain is built from TRBV13 and TRBJ1-1; D is possibly TRBD1 (5 bases). The CDR3 has 18 amino acids. Germline assignment: CDR1 PRHDT and CDR2 FYEKMQ (reference sequence). V lost 5 bases and J lost 10, with 32 bases in between.

J is TRBJ1-3 and V is TRBV4-3; unclear D gene. Trimming left V 1 base short and J 1 base short, with 8 bases between. The CDR3 has 15 residues. Germline lookup yields CDR1 LGHNA and CDR2 YSLEER. CDR3 in DNA: TGCGCCAGCAGCCAAGTTCCTCTGTCTGGAAACACCATATATTTT. Translated: CASSQVPLSGNTIYF.

This sequence joins TRBV5-1 and TRBJ1-4; 8 bases agree with TRBD1. The CDR3 contains 15 residues. V gave up 0 bases and J gave up 6 bases; unmatched junction bases: 4. Germline values: CDR1 SGHRS, CDR2 YFSETQ. Here the CDR3 reads CASSLGTGFYEKLFF. The DNA of the CDR3 is TGCGCCAGCAGCTTGGGGACAGGGTTTTATGAAAAACTGTTTTTT.

This chain connects TRBV6-5 to TRBJ1-1; unclear D gene. Trimming left V 2 bases short and J 3 bases short, with 7 bases between. The CDR3 contains 13 residues. The germline V gene has CDR1 MNHEY and CDR2 SVGAGI. The CDR3 region is CASSYERDTEAFF. Written as DNA, the CDR3 is TGTGCCAGCAGTTACGAACGGGACACTGAAGCTTTCTTT.